The 9 T cell receptor beta chains below all came from one sample that was sequenced in a study of T cells after yellow fever vaccination. A single record per CDR3 protein comes from TCRdb applying MiXCR to the 5' RACE reads. The sample holds about 68,000 distinct CDR3 sequences, about 6% seen once. The sequencing here drew on CD8+ T cells sorted from PBMCs, taken more than 40 days after the first yellow fever vaccination. Every receptor here comes from a man in his late teens or twenties who received the YFV17D yellow fever vaccine.

This clonotype was observed many times. The rearrangement uses TRBV29-1 and TRBJ1-2; tentative D call: TRBD1 (5 bases). The CDR3 has 13 amino acids. V was clipped by 0 bases and J by 4 bases, with 9 bases between them. In germline, CDR1 is SQVTM, CDR2 ANQGSEA. CDR3 DNA: TGCAGCGTTGAAGAGGAGGGACCCTATGGCTACACCTTC. This gives the protein CSVEEEGPYGYTF.

This clonotype was recorded at least ten times. This rearrangement joins TRBV6-5 to TRBJ1-1; D is ambiguous. The V end was cut by 0 bases, the J end by 1 base, with 12 bases between. Germline loops: CDR1 MNHEY, CDR2 SVGAGI. The CDR3 runs 16 residues. Written as DNA, the CDR3 is TGTGCCAGCAGTTACTCGTATGGCGGGTCGAACACTGAAGCTTTCTTT. Its protein product is CASSYSYGGSNTEAFF.

In its sample, this clonotype was seen many times. The chain has TRBV20-1 and TRBJ2-3, with a weak D call TRBD2 (7 bases). This CDR3 has 15 amino acids. The V and J ends lost 2 bases and 4 bases respectively, with 16 bases between them. Germline V gene sequence: CDR1 DFQATT, CDR2 SNEGSKA (reference sequence). The CDR3 is CSARRGRERPDTQYF. The CDR3 nucleotides are TGCAGTGCTAGAAGGGGGAGGGAGCGTCCAGATACGCAGTATTTT.

This clonotype occurred a few times. This chain uses TRBV6-1 with TRBJ2-7, with 7 bases lining up with TRBD1. The CDR3 totals 14 residues. Trimming removed 6 bases from V and 3 bases from J; junction bases left unmatched: 8. Germline V gene sequence: CDR1 MNHNS, CDR2 SASEGT. CDR3 region: CASSPLQGSYEQYF. The CDR3 DNA sequence: TGTGCCAGCAGCCCTCTACAGGGGAGCTACGAGCAGTACTTC.

The chain combines TRBV7-9 with TRBJ2-7; possible D gene TRBD1, 5 bases. V dropped 5 bases and J dropped 1 base, with 6 bases sitting between them. CDR3 length: 12 residues. Germline V lookup: CDR1 SEHNR, CDR2 FQNEAQ (reference sequence). CDR3 region: CASSPGSYEQYF. CDR3 in DNA: TGTGCCAGCAGCCCAGGGTCCTACGAGCAGTACTTC.

The rearrangement uses TRBV6-2 or TRBV6-3 and TRBJ2-7, with TRBD2 as a possible D gene (5 bases). Germline V lookup: CDR1 MNHEY, CDR2 SVGEGT. The CDR3 runs to 10 residues. With 5 bases removed from V and 12 bases from J, the gap between germline ends came to 11 bases. In DNA, the CDR3 is TGTGCCAGCAGTGATCGGGAAAGGTACTTC. As protein: CASSDRERYF.

The sample holds many counts of this clonotype. The chain is built from TRBV12-3 or TRBV12-4 and TRBJ1-2; D is undetermined. The ends were cut back, 3 bases at V and 4 bases at J, with 12 bases in the middle. This CDR3 is built from 14 residues. CDR3 coding DNA: TGTGCCAGCAGTTTCTACACCCTGACCTATGGCTACACCTTC. Residues: CASSFYTLTYGYTF.

In its sample, this clonotype was seen a few times. The chain employs TRBV4-3 and TRBJ2-5; possibly TRBD2 for D (5 bases). Germline loops: CDR1 LGHNA, CDR2 YSLEER. There are 15 residues in the CDR3. The V end lost 4 bases, the J end lost 4 bases, and 16 bases lay between the germline ends. CDR3 residues: CASSPARGVGETQYF. The CDR3 region has the DNA TGCGCCAGCAGCCCCGCCCGGGGTGTTGGAGAGACCCAGTACTTC.

This clonotype was counted ten times or more. The chain has TRBV4-3 and TRBJ2-1; D not certain. This CDR3 region has 15 residues. Germline CDR1 LGHNA, CDR2 YSLEER. Between the trimmed V and J ends, which lost 4 bases and 4 bases, there was a span of 14 bases. Here the CDR3 DNA reads TGCGCCAGCAGCCGCAGTCCCAACTCTTACAATGAGCAGTTCTTC. Encoded protein: CASSRSPNSYNEQFF.